This T cell receptor beta chain was sequenced for a study of beta chain features in type 1 diabetes. Overall study findings and caveats: Possibly, sequencing cDNA over-represented cells that had high TCR expression levels.

Every isolated RNA sample was fully reverse transcribed, so sequencing captured expressed TCRB transcripts. TCRdb keeps only in-frame clones here, not all; method: immunoSEQ multiplex PCR. The sample has 500,000 to 700,000 clones, around 15% seen once. Sorting based on CD45RO/CCR7/CD25/CD127/CD95/CD27 separated CD4+ naive, central memory, regulatory and stem cell-like memory cells. Concerning this clone: Antigen unknown.

V lost 6 bases and J lost 3; bases outside the gene matches: 6. This CDR3 region has 16 residues. The germline V gene has CDR1 MNHNY and CDR2 SVGAGI (reference sequence). The sequenced sample consisted of naive CD4+ T cells from blood. This sequence was found in a man aged 18 to 30 in good health. The chain has TRBV6-6 and TRBJ2-5; 14 bases align to TRBD2. As DNA, the CDR3 is TGTGCCAGCAGGCGACTAGCGGGGGGGCGCGAAGAGACCCAGTACTTC. Residues: CASRRLAGGREETQYF.